Each of the 11 T cell receptor beta chains below was sequenced from the same sample in a study of blood T cells in healthy people across ages. A second about 6 to 12 cycle PCR used barcoded and J-beta primers. MiXCR, run by TCRdb on the 5' RACE reads, gives a single entry per CDR3 protein. The table records approximately 790,000 distinct CDR3 sequences, approximately 59% of them present only once. What was sequenced was blood. These receptors all come from a man younger than 40 in good health.

CDR3 nucleotides: TGCAGTGCTAGCGGGCTCACAGATACGCAGTATTTT. It is translated as CSASGLTDTQYF. The rearrangement uses TRBV29-1 and TRBJ2-3; TRBD2 matches 8 bases. The CDR3 runs to 12 residues. The germline V gene has CDR1 SQVTM and CDR2 ANQGSEA.

This clonotype was seen once. The J gene is TRBJ2-1, the V gene TRBV29-1, with 8 bases fitting TRBD2. The better agreement between TRBJ2-7 and the DNA end casts doubt on the J call. Germline CDR1 is SQVTM and CDR2 is ANQGSEA. The CDR3 extends over 14 amino acids. The CDR3 coding sequence is TGCAGCGGGGAGCGGGGGAGCTCCTACAATGAGCAGTACTTC. Residues: CSGERGSSYNEQYF.

A few counts support this clonotype. The chain recombines TRBV12-3 or TRBV12-4 with TRBJ2-1; D is unclear. Trimming removed 3 bases at V and 10 bases at J, with 10 bases between. The CDR3 is made up of 12 amino acids. CDR3 nucleotides: TGTGCCAGCAGTTTTCTGGGTTCCGAGCAGTTCTTC. It is translated as CASSFLGSEQFF.

The chain joins TRBV7-2 to TRBJ2-5, with 8 positions matching TRBD2. Trimming at V came to 2 bases and at J to 4 bases, leaving 12 bases not matched to a gene. The germline V gene has CDR1 SGHTA and CDR2 FQGNSA. The CDR3 sequence is 17 residues long. The CDR3 protein is CASSLRWPGGPRETQYF. The DNA for the CDR3 is TGTGCCAGCAGCTTACGGTGGCCGGGGGGGCCTCGAGAGACCCAGTACTTC.

This chain joins TRBV12-3 or TRBV12-4 and TRBJ2-7; D is possibly TRBD2 (5 bases). CDR3 length: 14 amino acids. The V and J ends lost 3 bases and 0 bases respectively, with 9 bases between them. The CDR3 DNA reads TGTGCCAGCAGTTTCGGGATCCGCTCCTACGAGCAGTACTTC. It is translated as CASSFGIRSYEQYF.

This clonotype was seen only a few times. The V and J genes are TRBV7-9 and TRBJ2-1; D uncertain. Trimming pared 0 bases from V and 6 bases from J, leaving 3 bases between. CDR1 is SEHNR, CDR2 FQNEAQ, per germline (reference sequence). The CDR3 runs 12 residues. As DNA, the CDR3 is TGTGCCAGCAGCTTAGCGGTCAATGAGCAGTTCTTC. Amino acids: CASSLAVNEQFF.

This clonotype has just a few counts. This chain connects TRBV10-3 to TRBJ2-7, with TRBD2 as a possible D gene (6 bases). This CDR3 region has 15 residues. Germline values: CDR1 ENHRY, CDR2 SYGVKD. With 2 bases removed from V and 6 bases from J, the gap between germline ends came to 17 bases. CDR3 sequence reads: CAISERGHPAGEQYF. As DNA, the CDR3 is TGTGCCATCAGTGAGCGCGGCCACCCAGCGGGCGAGCAGTACTTC.

A few counts support this clonotype. The rearrangement joins TRBV6-2 or TRBV6-3 to TRBJ2-5, with 8 positions matching TRBD1. The CDR3 length is 14 residues. Trimming cost V 4 bases and J 11 bases; bases outside gene matches: 12. The germline V gene encodes CDR1 MNHEY and CDR2 SVGEGT. In DNA form, the CDR3 reads TGTGCCAGCAGTTGGACAGGGACCTACAATGAGCAGTACTTC. It codes for CASSWTGTYNEQYF.

The chain links TRBV20-1 to TRBJ1-4; the match to TRBD1 covers 7 bases. J gave up 3 bases and V 0 bases, and 1 base lay outside the gene matches. This CDR3 has 14 residues. Germline V gives CDR1 DFQATT, CDR2 SNEGSKA (reference sequence). CDR3 coding DNA: TGCAGTGCTAGAGAGGACAGGCCTAATGAAAAACTGTTTTTT. It translates to CSAREDRPNEKLFF.

The J gene is TRBJ2-1, the V gene TRBV12-3 or TRBV12-4; 13 bases are shared with TRBD2. The J call could be wrong; TRBJ2-7 is a better fit for the DNA end. There are 16 residues in the CDR3. DNA for the CDR3: TGTGCCAGCAGTTTAGTGGGACTAGCGGGGATCTACGAGCAGTACTTC. Translating it yields CASSLVGLAGIYEQYF.

Only a few counts were recorded for this clonotype. The genes are TRBV7-2 and TRBJ2-5; D not resolved. Trimming pared 6 bases from V and 5 bases from J, leaving 7 bases between. The CDR3 spans 11 residues. Germline assignment: CDR1 SGHTA and CDR2 FQGNSA. The CDR3 loop reads CASSARETQYF. CDR3 bases: TGTGCCAGCAGTGCTCGGGAGACCCAGTACTTC.